The TCR beta chain under discussion was sequenced for a study of T-cell reconstitution after alpha-beta-depleted transplantation in children. Unique molecular identifiers tagged the TCRbeta library. TCRdb re-derived calls from the PCR reads in MiXCR, one entry per CDR3 protein. The sample has 55,000 to 90,000 distinct CDR3 sequences; roughly 5% are singletons. This clonotype was counted at least ten times. Its target is not known. Whole-study results and caveats: T-cell counts and diversity at one year following transplant were attributed mainly to newly produced T cells. Recipient T cells and thymic progenitors that survived gave rise to the high TCRbeta diversity observed at day 60 in some patients. Alpha-beta T cells about two months after transplant reportedly derived from several hundred expanded graft clones.

The CDR3 is made up of 13 amino acids. Germline loops: CDR1 SGHRS, CDR2 YFSETQ. Trimming removed 4 bases at V and 5 bases at J, with 12 bases between. V gene TRBV5-1 combines with J gene TRBJ2-5, with D perhaps matching TRBD1 or TRBD2 (6 bases each). Sequences were derived from PBMCs, mostly from graft donor cells, sampled 180 days after TCRalphabeta/CD19-depleted stem cell transplant. This TCR derives from a boy in the first two years of life who had a stem cell transplant for acute myeloid leukemia, so the T cells may come from the graft donor. The CDR3 DNA reads TGCGCCAGCAGCCAAAACGGGGGCGAGACCCAGTACTTC. Amino acid sequence: CASSQNGGETQYF.